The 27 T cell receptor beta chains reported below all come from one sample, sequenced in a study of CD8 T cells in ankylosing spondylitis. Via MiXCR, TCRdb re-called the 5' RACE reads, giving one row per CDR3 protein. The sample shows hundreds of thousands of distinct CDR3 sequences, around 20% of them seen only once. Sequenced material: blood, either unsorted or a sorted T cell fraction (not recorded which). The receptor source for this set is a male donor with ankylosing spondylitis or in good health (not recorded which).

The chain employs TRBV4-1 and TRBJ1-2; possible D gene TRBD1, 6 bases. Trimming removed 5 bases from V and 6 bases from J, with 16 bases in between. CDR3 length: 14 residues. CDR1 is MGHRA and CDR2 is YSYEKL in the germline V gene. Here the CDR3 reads CASSDTGRLDGYTF. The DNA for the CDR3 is TGCGCCAGCAGCGACACAGGGAGGTTGGATGGCTACACCTTC.

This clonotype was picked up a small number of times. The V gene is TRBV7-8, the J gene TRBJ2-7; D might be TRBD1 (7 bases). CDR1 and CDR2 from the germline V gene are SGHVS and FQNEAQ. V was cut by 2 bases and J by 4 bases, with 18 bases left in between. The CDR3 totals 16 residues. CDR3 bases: TGTGCCAGCAGCTTACAGGGGGACTCTCCAATTTACGAGCAGTACGTC. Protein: CASSLQGDSPIYEQYV.

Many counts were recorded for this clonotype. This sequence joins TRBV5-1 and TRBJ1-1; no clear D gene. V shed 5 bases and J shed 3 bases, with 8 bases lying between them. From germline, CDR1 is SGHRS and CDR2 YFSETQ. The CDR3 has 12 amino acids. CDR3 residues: CASRAWDTEAFF. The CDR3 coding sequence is TGCGCCAGCAGAGCTTGGGACACTGAAGCTTTCTTT. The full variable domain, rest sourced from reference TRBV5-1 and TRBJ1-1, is KAGVTQTPRYLIKTRGQQVTLSCSPISGHRSVSWYQQTPGQGLQFLFEYFSETQRNKGNFPGRFSGRQFSNSRSEMNVSTLELGDSALYLCASRAWDTEAFFGQGTRLTVV.

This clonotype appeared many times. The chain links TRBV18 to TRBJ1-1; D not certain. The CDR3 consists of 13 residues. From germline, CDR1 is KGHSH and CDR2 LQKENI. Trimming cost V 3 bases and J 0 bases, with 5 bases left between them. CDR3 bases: TGTGCCAGCTCACCGTCGATGAACACTGAAGCTTTCTTT. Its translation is CASSPSMNTEAFF. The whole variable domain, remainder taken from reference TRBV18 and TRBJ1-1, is NAGVMQNPRHLVRRRGQEARLRCSPMKGHSHVYWYRQLPEEGLKFMVYLQKENIIDESGMPKERFSAEFPKEGPSILRIQQVVRGDSAAYFCASSPSMNTEAFFGQGTRLTVV.

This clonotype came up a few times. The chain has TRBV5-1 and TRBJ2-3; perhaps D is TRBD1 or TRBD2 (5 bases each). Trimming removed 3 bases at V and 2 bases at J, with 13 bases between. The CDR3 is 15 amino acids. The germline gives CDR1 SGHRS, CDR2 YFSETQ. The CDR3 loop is CASSSGRPNTDTQYF. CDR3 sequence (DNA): TGCGCCAGCAGCTCGGGACGTCCAAACACAGATACGCAGTATTTT.

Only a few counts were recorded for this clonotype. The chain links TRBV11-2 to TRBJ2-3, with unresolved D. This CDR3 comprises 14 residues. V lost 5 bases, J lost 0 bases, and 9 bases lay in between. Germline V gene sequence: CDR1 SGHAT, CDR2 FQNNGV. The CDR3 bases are TGTGCCAGCAGCGACGGCCTTAGCACAGATACGCAGTATTTT. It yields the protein CASSDGLSTDTQYF.

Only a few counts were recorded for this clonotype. The CDR3 is CASSERGGRAAGTEAFF. The DNA of the CDR3 is TGTGCCAGCAGTGAACGGGGGGGTAGAGCGGCCGGCACTGAAGCTTTCTTT. This chain joins TRBV6-1 and TRBJ1-1; tentatively, D is TRBD1 (5 bases). V was clipped by 2 bases and J by 4 bases, with 20 bases between them. Germline CDR1 and CDR2: MNHNS and SASEGT. CDR3 length: 17 amino acids.

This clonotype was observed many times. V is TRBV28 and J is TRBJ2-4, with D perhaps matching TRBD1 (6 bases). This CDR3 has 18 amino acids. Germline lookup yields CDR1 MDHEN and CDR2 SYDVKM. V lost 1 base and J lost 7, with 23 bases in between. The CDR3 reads CASSLFRDILIKGNIQYF. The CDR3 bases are TGTGCCAGCAGTTTATTTAGGGACATCCTCATAAAGGGGAACATTCAGTACTTC.

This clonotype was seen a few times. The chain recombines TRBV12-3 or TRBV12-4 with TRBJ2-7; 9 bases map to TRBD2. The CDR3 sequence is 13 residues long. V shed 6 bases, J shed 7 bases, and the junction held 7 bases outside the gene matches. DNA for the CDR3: TGTGCCAGCAGCTCTTCTGGACTAGCGGAGCAGTACGTC. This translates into CASSSSGLAEQYV.

CDR3 nucleotides: TGCAGTGCTGAGGGGGGGAGTTCCTACAATGAGCAGTTCTTC. Protein sequence: CSAEGGSSYNEQFF. The rearrangement links TRBV20-1 to TRBJ2-1; maybe TRBD2 (7 bases). V lost 5 bases to trimming and J lost 1 base, with 12 bases between them. The germline V gene encodes CDR1 DFQATT and CDR2 SNEGSKA (reference sequence). The CDR3 is 14 residues long.

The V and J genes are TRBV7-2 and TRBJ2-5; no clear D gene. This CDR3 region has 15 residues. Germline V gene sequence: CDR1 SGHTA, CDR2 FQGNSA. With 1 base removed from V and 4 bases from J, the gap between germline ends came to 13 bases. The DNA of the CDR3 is TGTGCCAGCAGCTTAGGGACCCCTCGCGTAGAGACCCAGTACTTC. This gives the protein CASSLGTPRVETQYF.

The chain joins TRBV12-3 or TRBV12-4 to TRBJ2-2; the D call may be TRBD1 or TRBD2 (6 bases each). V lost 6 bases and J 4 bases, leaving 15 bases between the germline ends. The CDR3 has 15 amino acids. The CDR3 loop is CASSYRGTLTGELFF. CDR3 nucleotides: TGTGCCAGCAGCTATCGCGGGACACTCACCGGGGAGCTGTTTTTT.

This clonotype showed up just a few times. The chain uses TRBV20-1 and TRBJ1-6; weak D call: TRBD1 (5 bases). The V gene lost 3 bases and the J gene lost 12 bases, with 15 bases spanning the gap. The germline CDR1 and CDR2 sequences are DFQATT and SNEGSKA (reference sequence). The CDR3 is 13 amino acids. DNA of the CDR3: TGCAGTGCTAGGGGGACTGTAAGGGGACCCCTCCACTTT. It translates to CSARGTVRGPLHF.

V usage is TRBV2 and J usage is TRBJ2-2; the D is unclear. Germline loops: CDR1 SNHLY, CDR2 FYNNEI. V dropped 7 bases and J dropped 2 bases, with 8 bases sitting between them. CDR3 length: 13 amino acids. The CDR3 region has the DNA TGTGCCAGCAAGAGGCATAACACCGGGGAGCTGTTTTTT. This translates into CASKRHNTGELFF. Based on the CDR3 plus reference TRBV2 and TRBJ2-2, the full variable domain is EPEVTQTPSHQVTQMGQEVILRCVPISNHLYFYWYRQILGQKVEFLVSFYNNEISEKSEIFDDQFSVERPDGSNFTLKIRSTKLEDSAMYFCASKRHNTGELFFGEGSRLTVL.

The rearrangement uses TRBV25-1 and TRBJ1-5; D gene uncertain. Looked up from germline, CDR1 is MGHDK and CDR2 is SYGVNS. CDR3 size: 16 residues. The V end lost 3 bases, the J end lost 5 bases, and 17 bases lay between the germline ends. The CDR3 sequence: CASSEYGRFKYQPQHF. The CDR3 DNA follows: TGTGCCAGCAGTGAGTACGGCCGGTTCAAATATCAGCCCCAGCATTTT.

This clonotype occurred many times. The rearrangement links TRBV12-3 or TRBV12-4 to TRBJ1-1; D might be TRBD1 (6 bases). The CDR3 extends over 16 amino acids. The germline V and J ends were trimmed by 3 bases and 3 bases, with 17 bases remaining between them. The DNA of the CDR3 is TGTGCCAGCAGTTTCGGAACAGGGATGAGGCACACTGAAGCTTTCTTT. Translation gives CASSFGTGMRHTEAFF.

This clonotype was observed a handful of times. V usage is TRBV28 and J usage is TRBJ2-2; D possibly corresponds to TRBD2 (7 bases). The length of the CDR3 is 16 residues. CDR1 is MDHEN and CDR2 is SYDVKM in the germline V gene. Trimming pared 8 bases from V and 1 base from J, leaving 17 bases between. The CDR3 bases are TGTGCCAGCCGTCGAGGGGGGGCGGAGAACACCGGGGAGCTGTTTTTT. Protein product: CASRRGGAENTGELFF. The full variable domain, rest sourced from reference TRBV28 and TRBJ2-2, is DVKVTQSSRYLVKRTGEKVFLECVQDMDHENMFWYRQDPGLGLRLIYFSYDVKMKEKGDIPEGYSVSREKKERFSLILESASTNQTSMYLCASRRGGAENTGELFFGEGSRLTVL.

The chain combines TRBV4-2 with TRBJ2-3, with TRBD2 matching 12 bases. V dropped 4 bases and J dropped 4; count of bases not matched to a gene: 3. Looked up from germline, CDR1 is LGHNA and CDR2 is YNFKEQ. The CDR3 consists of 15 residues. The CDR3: CASSRGLAGADTQYF. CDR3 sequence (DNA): TGTGCCAGCAGCCGGGGACTAGCGGGCGCAGATACGCAGTATTTT.

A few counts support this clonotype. The CDR3 sequence: CASSPDRGSSGANVLTF. CDR3 DNA sequence: TGTGCCAGCAGCCCGGACAGGGGAAGCTCTGGGGCCAACGTCCTGACTTTC. The gene calls are TRBV12-3 or TRBV12-4 and TRBJ2-6; TRBD1 matches at 9 bases. The ends lost 6 bases at V and 0 bases at J; junction bases unmatched: 6. This CDR3 has 17 residues.

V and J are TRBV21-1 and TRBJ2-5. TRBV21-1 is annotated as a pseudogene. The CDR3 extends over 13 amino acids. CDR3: CATCVGRRETQYF. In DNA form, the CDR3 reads TGTGCCACCTGCGTGGGTCGCAGGGAGACCCAGTACTTC.

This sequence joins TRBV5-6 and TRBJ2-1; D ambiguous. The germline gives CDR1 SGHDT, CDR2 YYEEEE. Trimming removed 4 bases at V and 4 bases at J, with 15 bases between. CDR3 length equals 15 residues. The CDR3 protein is CASSEQDWGYNEQFF. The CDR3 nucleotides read TGTGCCAGCAGCGAACAAGACTGGGGTTACAATGAGCAGTTCTTC.

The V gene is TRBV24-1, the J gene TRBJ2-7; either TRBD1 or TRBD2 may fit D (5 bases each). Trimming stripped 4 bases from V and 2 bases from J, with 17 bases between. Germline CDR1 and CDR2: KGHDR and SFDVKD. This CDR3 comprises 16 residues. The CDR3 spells CATSDTKGRPTYEQYV. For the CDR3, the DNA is TGTGCCACCAGTGACACGAAGGGACGGCCGACCTACGAGCAGTACGTC.

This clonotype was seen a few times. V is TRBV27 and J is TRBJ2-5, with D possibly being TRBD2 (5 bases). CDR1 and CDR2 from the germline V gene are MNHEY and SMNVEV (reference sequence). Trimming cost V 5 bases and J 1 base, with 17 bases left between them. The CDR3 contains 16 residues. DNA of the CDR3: TGTGCCAGCAGTCCTTCGTTCCGGGGTGGCCAAGAGACCCAGTACTTC. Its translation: CASSPSFRGGQETQYF.

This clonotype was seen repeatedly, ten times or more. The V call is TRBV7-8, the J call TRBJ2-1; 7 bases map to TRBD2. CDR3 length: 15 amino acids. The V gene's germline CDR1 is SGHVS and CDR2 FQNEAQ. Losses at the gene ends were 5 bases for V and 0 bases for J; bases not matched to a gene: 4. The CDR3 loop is CASSTAGVSYNEQFF. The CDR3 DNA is TGTGCCAGCAGCACCGCGGGGGTCTCCTACAATGAGCAGTTCTTC.

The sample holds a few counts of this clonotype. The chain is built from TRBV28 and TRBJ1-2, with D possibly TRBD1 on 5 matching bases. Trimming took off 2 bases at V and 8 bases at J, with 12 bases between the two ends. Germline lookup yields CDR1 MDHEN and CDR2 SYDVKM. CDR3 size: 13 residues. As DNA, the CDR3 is TGTGCCAGCAGTTTAAAGCCAGGGATCGGCTACACCTTC. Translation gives CASSLKPGIGYTF.

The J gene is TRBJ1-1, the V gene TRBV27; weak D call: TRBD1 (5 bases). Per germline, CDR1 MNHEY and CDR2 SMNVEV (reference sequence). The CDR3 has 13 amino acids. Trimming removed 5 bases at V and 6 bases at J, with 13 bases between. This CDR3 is CASSPEVGAEAFF. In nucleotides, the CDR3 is TGTGCCAGCAGTCCTGAGGTGGGGGCTGAAGCTTTCTTT.

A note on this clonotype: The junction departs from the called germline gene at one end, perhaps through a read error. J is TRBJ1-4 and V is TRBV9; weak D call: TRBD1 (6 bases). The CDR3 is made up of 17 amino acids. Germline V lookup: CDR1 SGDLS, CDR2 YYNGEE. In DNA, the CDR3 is TGTACCAGCAGCCCCGACTACCCGGGGGCGGCTAATGAAAAACTGTTTTTT. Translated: CTSSPDYPGAANEKLFF.